What follows is one T cell receptor (beta chain) and its context. This specimen comes from a study of blood T cell repertoires in COVID-19. Grouping used clinical history reported by participants in a survey and questionnaire. The CDR3 covers 17 residues. Germline loops: CDR1 MGHRA, CDR2 YSYEKL. With 1 base clipped from V and 13 bases from J, the junction kept 18 bases outside the gene matches. TCRdb's table, derived via immunoSEQ multiplex PCR, lists solely in-frame clones and lacks some. The table records about 200,000 clones, more than 70% of them present only once. The sequence was obtained from a woman aged 40 to 49 with acute COVID-19. Sequencing used PBMCs or T cells enriched from blood (not recorded which). The rearrangement uses TRBV4-1 and TRBJ1-2, with TRBD1 matching over 10 bases. The CDR3 sequence is CASSQVSRPGQGRVRTF. The DNA of the CDR3 is TGCGCCAGCAGCCAAGTTAGCCGCCCGGGACAGGGGCGTGTGCGCACCTTC.